This is a list of T cell receptor beta chains from one sample in a study of somatic mutations in cytotoxic T cells in rheumatoid arthritis. This table comes from immunoSEQ multiplex PCR, and its TCRdb copy is limited to in-frame clones, with some not included. The repertoire holds 25,000 to 30,000 clones, over 80% seen once, with roughly 5.6% in the top ten. The sequencing input was CD8+ T cells sorted from blood. These receptors were obtained from a man aged 50 to 60 in good health. Both conserved end residues are part of each CDR3. A D gene is named only where the DNA matches it firmly. Clone size is not always given. Where it is, it says once, few, many or a class for expanded clones.

V	D	J	size	length	CDR3	DNA
TRBV7-9	TRBD1	TRBJ2-3	-	14	CASLQDRSTDTQYF	TGTGCCAGCCTACAGGACAGGTCTACAGATACGCAGTATTTT
TRBV7-8	-	TRBJ2-2	once	17	CASSLAYRDPGTGELFF	TGTGCCAGCAGCTTAGCGTACCGGGACCCCGGCACCGGGGAGCTGTTTTTT
TRBV7-9	TRBD1	TRBJ1-1	-	16	CASSLDFVRDRVEAFF	TGTGCCAGCAGCTTAGATTTCGTCAGGGACAGGGTTGAAGCTTTCTTT
TRBV25-1	-	TRBJ1-2	-	12	CAASAVRDGYTF	TGTGCCGCTTCGGCGGTGAGGGATGGCTACACCTTC
TRBV19	-	TRBJ2-6	-	16	CASTQPRHSGANVLTF	TGTGCCAGTACTCAACCCCGGCACTCTGGGGCCAACGTCCTGACTTTC
TRBV7-9	-	TRBJ2-7	few	15	CASSSPGQEHYEQYF	TGTGCCAGCAGCTCACCGGGACAAGAGCACTACGAGCAGTACTTC
TRBV11-3	-	TRBJ2-3	-	16	CASSLGFPRHTDTQYF	TGTGCCAGCAGCTTAGGATTCCCTAGGCACACAGATACGCAGTATTTT
TRBV15	TRBD2	TRBJ2-3	-	21	CATSRDSWLTSGGSSTDTQYF	TGTGCCACCAGCAGAGATAGTTGGCTGACTAGCGGGGGATCGAGCACAGATACGCAGTATTTT
TRBV5-5	-	TRBJ2-7	-	15	CASSLMSHSSDEQYF	TGTGCCAGCAGCTTAATGAGCCACAGTAGCGACGAGCAGTACTTC
TRBV28	TRBD1	TRBJ2-3	-	15	CASSLRTGSTDTQYF	TGTGCCAGCAGTCTTCGGACAGGGAGCACAGATACGCAGTATTTT
TRBV7-9	-	TRBJ2-5	-	16	CASSLVVTQGGETQYF	TGTGCCAGCAGCTTAGTGGTAACACAGGGTGGCGAGACCCAGTACTTC
TRBV7-9	TRBD1	TRBJ1-2	-	15	CASSSSGTGHYGYTF	TGTGCCAGCAGCTCCTCCGGGACAGGACACTATGGCTACACCTTC
TRBV27	TRBD1	TRBJ1-5	-	15	CASGGTGGSNQPQHF	TGTGCCAGCGGAGGGACAGGGGGAAGCAATCAGCCCCAGCATTTT
TRBV9	TRBD1	TRBJ2-7	-	14	CASSARDRANEQYF	TGTGCCAGCAGCGCCCGGGACAGGGCCAACGAGCAGTACTTC